These 18 T cell receptor beta chains came from one sample sequenced in a study of OX40 agonist ivuxolimab in advanced cancers. Assay: immunoSEQ multiplex PCR; the TCRdb copy retains only in-frame clones and omits some. Of over 70,000 clones in the sample, approximately 89% are singletons; the top ten hold roughly 0.2%. The specimen was CD4+ or CD8+ T cells sorted from blood, collected in a trial of the OX40 agonist ivuxolimab. Source of these receptors: an adult with an advanced solid tumor such as melanoma, head and neck, liver or kidney cancer.

The J gene is TRBJ2-7, the V gene TRBV14; D gene uncertain. V lost 4 bases and J lost 4, with 5 bases in between. The CDR3 has 11 amino acids. Germline CDR1 is SGHDN and CDR2 is FVKESK. Written as DNA, the CDR3 is TGTGCCAGCAGCCGTGGGTACGAGCAGTACTTC. It is translated as CASSRGYEQYF.

The gene calls are TRBV4-1 and TRBJ2-7; TRBD1 matches 9 bases. The CDR3 is 14 amino acids. After removal of 4 bases from V and 3 bases from J, the junction contained 4 bases not matched to a gene. Germline values: CDR1 MGHRA, CDR2 YSYEKL. The CDR3 DNA follows: TGCGCCAGCAGCCCAGCGACAGGGGGCTACGAGCAGTACGTC. This codes for CASSPATGGYEQYV.

The chain couples TRBV6-1 to TRBJ2-1; 10 bases match TRBD2. The CDR3 is 13 amino acids. Per germline, CDR1 MNHNS and CDR2 SASEGT. V was clipped by 10 bases and J by 3 bases; unmatched bases: 3. The DNA of the CDR3 is TGTGCCACCCGGACTAGCGGCTACAATGAGCAGTTCTTC. Its translation is CATRTSGYNEQFF.

The rearrangement joins TRBV7-3 to TRBJ2-3; D is possibly TRBD2 (7 bases). In germline, CDR1 is SGHTA, CDR2 FQGTGA. V lost 5 bases and J 4 bases, leaving 19 bases between the germline ends. The CDR3 is 16 residues long. CDR3: CASSPVGGLSSDTQYF. CDR3 DNA sequence: TGTGCCAGCAGCCCGGTGGGGGGGCTTTCTTCAGATACGCAGTATTTT. The whole variable domain, remainder taken from reference TRBV7-3 and TRBJ2-3, is GAGVSQTPSNKVTEKGKYVELRCDPISGHTALYWYRQSLGQGPEFLIYFQGTGAADDSGLPNDRFFAVRPEGSVSTLKIQRTERGDSAVYLCASSPVGGLSSDTQYFGPGTRLTVL.

CDR3 protein: CASSLGRGTGNTIYF. DNA for the CDR3: TGTGCCAGCAGCTTGGGCAGGGGCACTGGAAACACCATATATTTT. V is TRBV7-9 and J is TRBJ1-3, with TRBD1 as a possible D gene (6 bases). The V gene's germline CDR1 is SEHNR and CDR2 FQNEAQ (reference sequence). The CDR3 length is 15 residues. The V end was cut by 3 bases, the J end by 2 bases, with 11 bases between.

This clone appeared once. This rearrangement joins TRBV5-1 to TRBJ1-2; weak D call: TRBD1 (5 bases). The CDR3 runs to 15 residues. Trimming pared 3 bases from V and 5 bases from J, leaving 17 bases between. Germline CDR1 SGHRS, CDR2 YFSETQ. CDR3 in DNA: TGCGCCAGCAGCTCGGGACCCCGTAATCCTTATGGCTACACCTTC. Translating it yields CASSSGPRNPYGYTF.

This chain joins TRBV18 and TRBJ2-7; 9 bases align to TRBD2. The CDR3 sequence is 15 residues long. V was pared by 2 bases and J by 6 bases, with 8 bases of the junction left unmatched. Germline CDR1 KGHSH, CDR2 LQKENI. Here the CDR3 reads CASSPLREGLREQYF. For the CDR3, the DNA is TGTGCCAGCTCACCATTGCGGGAGGGCCTCCGCGAGCAGTACTTC.

V is TRBV5-6 and J is TRBJ1-2, with 9 bases identical to TRBD1. The germline CDR1 and CDR2 sequences are SGHDT and YYEEEE. V lost 5 bases and J lost 10; bases outside the gene matches: 9. The CDR3 runs to 13 residues. CDR3 in amino acids: CASSEDGDRVYTF. The CDR3 DNA reads as TGTGCCAGCAGTGAAGATGGGGACAGGGTCTACACCTTC.

The CDR3 spells CASTRSGNTIYF. The CDR3, as DNA: TGTGCCAGTACGCGATCTGGAAACACCATATATTTT. The chain recombines TRBV19 with TRBJ1-3; D remains ambiguous. V lost 7 bases and J 1 base, leaving 5 bases between the germline ends. The CDR3 is made up of 12 amino acids. The V gene's germline CDR1 is LNHDA and CDR2 SQIVND (reference sequence).

The V and J genes are TRBV5-6 and TRBJ1-2; 7 bases are shared with TRBD1. The CDR3 runs to 14 residues. The ends lost 3 bases at V and 2 bases at J; junction bases unmatched: 4. In germline, CDR1 is SGHDT, CDR2 YYEEEE. The DNA of the CDR3 is TGTGCCAGCAGCTACCCGACAGGGAACTATGGCTACACCTTC. Protein product: CASSYPTGNYGYTF.

The CDR3 spells CASSHRPGVSRTGELFF. The CDR3 DNA follows: TGCGCCAGCAGCCACAGACCGGGGGTTTCTAGGACCGGGGAGCTGTTTTTT. The chain recombines TRBV4-1 with TRBJ2-2; D is perhaps TRBD2 (6 bases). V was clipped by 3 bases and J by 5 bases, with 19 bases between them. Germline V gene lookup returns CDR1 MGHRA and CDR2 YSYEKL. There are 17 residues in the CDR3.

The chain recombines TRBV30 with TRBJ2-6; tentatively, D is TRBD1 (5 bases). The CDR3 consists of 17 residues. Germline V gene data show CDR1 as GTSNPN and CDR2 as SVGIG (reference sequence). Deletions cut 0 bases from V and 0 bases from J, with 12 bases between. The CDR3 spells CAWSVRQGGSGANVLTF. The DNA of the CDR3 is TGTGCCTGGAGTGTTCGTCAGGGTGGCTCTGGGGCCAACGTCCTGACTTTC.

The chain joins TRBV2 to TRBJ2-7; 9 bases are a match to TRBD1. The CDR3 contains 14 residues. Germline V lookup: CDR1 SNHLY, CDR2 FYNNEI. V lost 7 bases, J lost 1 base, and 5 bases stayed unmatched. CDR3 sequence: CASKAGTGSYEQYV. CDR3 sequence (DNA): TGTGCCAGCAAGGCCGGGACAGGGTCCTACGAGCAGTACGTC.

The chain combines TRBV5-4 with TRBJ2-5; 7 bases are shared with TRBD2. Germline lookup yields CDR1 SGHNT and CDR2 YYREEE (reference sequence). The V segment lost 4 bases and the J segment 5 bases; nucleotides outside the gene matches: 2. The CDR3 length is 12 residues. The CDR3 DNA sequence: TGTGCCAGCAGCCTTAGCGGGGAGACCCAGTACTTC. Residues: CASSLSGETQYF.

The chain has TRBV30 and TRBJ2-7; D gene uncertain. There are 13 residues in the CDR3. Trimming took 2 bases from V and 4 from J, leaving 12 bases between them. The germline V gene encodes CDR1 GTSNPN and CDR2 SVGIG (reference sequence). This CDR3 reads CAWSPGPRYEQYF. CDR3 in DNA: TGTGCCTGGAGTCCGGGCCCCCGTTACGAGCAGTACTTC.

CDR3 residues: CASSLSVWREGEDTQYF. In nucleotides, the CDR3 is TGTGCCAGCAGCTTATCGGTCTGGCGGGAGGGGGAAGATACGCAGTATTTT. The chain joins TRBV7-2 to TRBJ2-3; the match to TRBD2 covers 9 bases. Per germline, CDR1 SGHTA and CDR2 FQGNSA. This CDR3 is 17 amino acids long. V was clipped by 2 bases and J by 5 bases; unmatched bases: 11.

The count of this clone is one. This chain connects TRBV29-1 to TRBJ2-1, with D possibly being TRBD2 (6 bases). The V end was cut by 6 bases, the J end by 0 bases, with 21 bases between. Per germline, CDR1 SQVTM and CDR2 ANQGSEA. The CDR3 covers 17 residues. This CDR3 reads CSVMQPDGGSSYNEQFF. CDR3 coding DNA: TGCAGCGTAATGCAGCCGGACGGGGGAAGCTCCTACAATGAGCAGTTCTTC.

The chain carries TRBV16 and TRBJ1-1; possibly TRBD1 for D (5 bases). V lost 4 bases and J 4 bases, leaving 13 bases between the germline ends. CDR3 size: 14 residues. Germline V gene data show CDR1 as KGHSY and CDR2 as FQNENV. The CDR3 nucleotides are TGTGCCAGCAGCCGACAACAGGTAGCCACTGAAGCTTTCTTT. This codes for CASSRQQVATEAFF. Full variable domain (missing parts from reference TRBV16 and TRBJ1-1): GEEVAQTPKHLVRGEGQKAKLYCAPIKGHSYVFWYQQVLKNEFKFLISFQNENVFDETGMPKERFSAKCLPNSPCSLEIQATKLEDSAVYFCASSRQQVATEAFFGQGTRLTVV.